Each of the 20 T cell receptor beta chains below was sequenced from the same sample in a study of response to subunit inactivated influenza vaccine. Via MiXCR, TCRdb re-called the RT-PCR reads, giving one row per CDR3 protein. The sample contains hundreds of thousands of distinct CDR3 sequences, approximately 9.9% of which appear only once. The sequencing here drew on PBMCs from blood, taken more than 35 days after vaccination. The receptor set was obtained from a man aged 50 or older who received an inactivated influenza vaccine.

This clonotype came up a few times. This chain joins TRBV7-2 and TRBJ2-1, with TRBD2 identical over 11 bases. From germline, CDR1 is SGHTA and CDR2 FQGNSA. This CDR3 is 16 amino acids long. Unmatched junction bases numbered 7, after V lost 5 bases and J lost 4 bases. CDR3 amino acids: CASSPSGTSGYNEQFF. The CDR3 bases are TGTGCCAGCAGCCCCTCCGGGACTAGCGGATACAATGAGCAGTTCTTC. Full variable domain (rest looked up from reference TRBV7-2 and TRBJ2-1): GAGVSQSPSNKVTEKGKDVELRCDPISGHTALYWYRQSLGQGLEFLIYFQGNSAPDKSGLPSDRFSAERTGGSVSTLTIQRTQQEDSAVYLCASSPSGTSGYNEQFFGPGTRLTVL.

This clonotype appeared a few times. The V gene is TRBV10-3, the J gene TRBJ1-1; TRBD1 might be the D (5 bases). The length of the CDR3 is 15 residues. Trimming shortened V by 4 bases and J by 1 base, and 13 bases separated the two germline ends. The germline V gene has CDR1 ENHRY and CDR2 SYGVKD. The CDR3: CAISGGGTKNTEAFF. CDR3 sequence (DNA): TGTGCCATCAGTGGGGGGGGAACAAAGAACACTGAAGCTTTCTTT.

This chain uses TRBV29-1 with TRBJ2-7; D not resolved. The V gene's germline CDR1 is SQVTM and CDR2 ANQGSEA. The V and J ends lost 5 bases and 2 bases respectively, with 10 bases between them. The CDR3 covers 12 residues. The DNA of the CDR3 is TGCAGCGTTAGACTGGCCCCCTACGAGCAGTACTTC. It translates to CSVRLAPYEQYF.

This rearrangement joins TRBV7-2 to TRBJ2-7, with D possibly being TRBD2 (5 bases). The V gene's germline CDR1 is SGHTA and CDR2 FQGNSA. Trimming stripped 1 base from V and 1 base from J, with 14 bases between. The CDR3 spans 16 residues. The CDR3, as DNA: TGTGCCAGCAGCTTAGGGTGGGGAGCGCCTTCCTACGAGCAGTACTTC. Translating it yields CASSLGWGAPSYEQYF.

This clonotype was observed at least ten times. The rearrangement uses TRBV12-3 or TRBV12-4 and TRBJ2-2; tentatively, D is TRBD1 or TRBD2 (6 bases each). The CDR3 has 13 amino acids. V lost 3 bases and J 6 bases, leaving 8 bases between the germline ends. The CDR3 loop reads CASSFRGPGELFF. The CDR3 DNA reads TGTGCCAGCAGTTTCCGGGGGCCCGGGGAGCTGTTTTTT.

The rearrangement links TRBV28 to TRBJ1-5, with D unresolved. Trimming pared 6 bases from V and 2 bases from J, leaving 14 bases between. The CDR3 spans 15 residues. From germline, CDR1 is MDHEN and CDR2 SYDVKM. The CDR3 reads CASSSTEEGNQPQHF. The CDR3 nucleotides read TGTGCCAGCAGCTCTACGGAAGAGGGCAATCAGCCCCAGCATTTT.

This clonotype has a handful of counts. The genes are TRBV6-2 or TRBV6-3 and TRBJ2-6; D uncertain. The CDR3 is 16 residues long. V shed 1 base and J shed 2 bases, with 9 bases lying between them. Germline CDR1 and CDR2: MNHEY and SVGEGT. CDR3 sequence: CASSYLPRAGANVLTF. The CDR3 nucleotides are TGTGCCAGCAGTTACTTACCTAGAGCTGGGGCCAACGTCCTGACTTTC.

V gene TRBV6-5 combines with J gene TRBJ1-5; D not certain. The CDR3 sequence is 14 residues long. CDR1 is MNHEY and CDR2 is SVGAGI in the germline V gene. V was cut by 2 bases and J by 6 bases, with 11 bases left in between. CDR3 residues: CASSYVEGSQPQHF. The CDR3 DNA sequence: TGTGCCAGCAGTTACGTAGAGGGATCTCAGCCCCAGCATTTT.

The table lists this clonotype with a few counts. J is TRBJ1-5 and V is TRBV5-1, with D perhaps matching TRBD1 (6 bases). The CDR3 runs to 15 residues. The germline V gene has CDR1 SGHRS and CDR2 YFSETQ. V was pared by 0 bases and J by 8 bases, with 15 bases between. The CDR3, as DNA: TGCGCCAGCAGCTTGGGGTCGGGGGGCGACGAGCCCCAGCATTTT. Encoded protein: CASSLGSGGDEPQHF.

This clonotype occurred many times. The rearrangement links TRBV10-3 to TRBJ2-7; D is possibly TRBD1 (6 bases). V dropped 3 bases and J dropped 2 bases, with 20 bases sitting between them. Germline V CDR1 and CDR2: ENHRY, SYGVKD. CDR3 size: 17 residues. The CDR3 is CAISEGLGAGDTYEQYF. For the CDR3, the DNA is TGTGCCATCAGTGAAGGACTTGGGGCAGGGGATACCTACGAGCAGTACTTC.

This clonotype was counted ten times or more. The chain couples TRBV12-3 or TRBV12-4 to TRBJ2-7; 9 bases line up with TRBD1. V lost 6 bases and J lost 2; bases outside the gene matches: 5. The CDR3 totals 14 residues. The CDR3: CASRGTGRAYEQYF. CDR3 sequence (DNA): TGTGCCAGCAGGGGGACAGGGAGAGCCTACGAGCAGTACTTC.

The chain recombines TRBV7-9 with TRBJ1-2; D remains ambiguous. Germline CDR1 SEHNR, CDR2 FQNEAQ (reference sequence). V lost 5 bases to trimming and J lost 3 bases, with 19 bases between them. This CDR3 contains 16 residues. The CDR3 loop reads CASSPARGRRDYGYTF. Written as DNA, the CDR3 is TGTGCCAGCAGCCCAGCCCGAGGGAGACGGGACTATGGCTACACCTTC.

In DNA form, the CDR3 reads TGCAGTGCTCCACTCAGGGACAGCACACACAATCAGCCCCAGCATTTT. It is translated as CSAPLRDSTHNQPQHF. This chain links TRBV20-1 with TRBJ1-5; 7 positions match TRBD1. The CDR3 length is 16 residues. The J segment lost 3 bases and the V segment lost 5 bases, leaving 13 bases of the junction unmatched. CDR1 and CDR2 from the germline V gene are DFQATT and SNEGSKA (reference sequence).

V is TRBV28 and J is TRBJ2-2; 9 bases map to TRBD2. Germline CDR1 is MDHEN and CDR2 is SYDVKM. This CDR3 contains 16 residues. After removal of 2 bases from V and 5 bases from J, the junction contained 6 bases not matched to a gene. CDR3 bases: TGTGCCAGCAGTTTACTAGCGGGACGCCAAACCGGGGAGCTGTTTTTT. Amino acids: CASSLLAGRQTGELFF.

This sequence joins TRBV3-1 and TRBJ2-2, with D possibly matching TRBD1 (6 bases). Germline V gene lookup returns CDR1 LGHDT and CDR2 YNNKEL (reference sequence). The CDR3 length is 17 residues. Trimming took off 2 bases at V and 3 bases at J, with 16 bases between the two ends. CDR3 in DNA: TGTGCCAGCAGCCAATCCGCAGGGGACCAATACACCGGGGAGCTGTTTTTT. Translation gives CASSQSAGDQYTGELFF.

This clonotype was seen more than once but under ten times. The rearrangement links TRBV10-3 to TRBJ1-3; 7 bases are shared with TRBD1. Germline trimming cut 9 bases from V and 0 bases from J; bases unmatched to any gene: 5. The CDR3 is made up of 14 amino acids. The V gene's germline CDR1 is ENHRY and CDR2 SYGVKD. CDR3 DNA: TGTGCCATTATGGACAGGAGCTCTGGAAACACCATATATTTT. As protein: CAIMDRSSGNTIYF.

Only a few counts were recorded for this clonotype. The V and J genes are TRBV4-3 and TRBJ2-7; the match to TRBD2 covers 8 bases. With 1 base clipped from V and 7 bases from J, the junction kept 6 bases outside the gene matches. Germline V gene lookup returns CDR1 LGHNA and CDR2 YSLEER. The CDR3 sequence is 14 residues long. The CDR3 protein is CASSQAGGPEEQYF. DNA of the CDR3: TGCGCCAGCAGCCAAGCGGGAGGGCCTGAAGAGCAGTACTTC.

This clonotype was recorded a few times. The chain couples TRBV4-3 to TRBJ1-4; the match to TRBD1 covers 11 bases. The germline V gene encodes CDR1 LGHNA and CDR2 YSLEER. The CDR3 consists of 15 residues. The J segment lost 8 bases and the V segment lost 1 base, leaving 3 bases of the junction unmatched. This chain's CDR3 is CASSQGDRGKEKLFF. For the CDR3, the DNA is TGCGCCAGCAGCCAAGGGGACAGGGGGAAGGAAAAACTGTTTTTT.

The genes are TRBV19 and TRBJ2-7, with 8 bases identical to TRBD1. Germline V gene lookup returns CDR1 LNHDA and CDR2 SQIVND (reference sequence). Losses at the gene ends were 5 bases for V and 2 bases for J; bases not matched to a gene: 11. The CDR3 sequence is 16 residues long. The DNA of the CDR3 is TGTGCCAGTAGTTCGTGGGACAGGTCTCCTCCCTACGAGCAGTACTTC. Translating it yields CASSSWDRSPPYEQYF.

V gene TRBV7-6 combines with J gene TRBJ2-3; 8 bases align to TRBD2. CDR1 is SGHVS and CDR2 is FNYEAQ in the germline V gene. V was clipped by 6 bases and J by 2 bases; unmatched bases: 13. The CDR3 length is 17 residues. The CDR3 spells CASSHRASGGDTDTQYF. CDR3 sequence (DNA): TGTGCCAGCAGTCACCGCGCTTCGGGGGGGGACACAGATACGCAGTATTTT.